Below, 5 T cell receptor beta chains from the same sample are listed, as sequenced in a study of cytomegalovirus exposure and HLA in healthy donors. The PCR ran on 60 Vbeta and 13 Jbeta primers. Clones were sequenced by immunoSEQ multiplex PCR, and TCRdb holds only the in-frame ones, with some missing. Of 200,000 or so clones in the sample, around 80% were seen once. What was sequenced was PBMCs. All receptors come from a man aged 18 to 30 in good health and CMV-seronegative.

V gene TRBV9 combines with J gene TRBJ2-1; perhaps TRBD2 as D (5 bases). The V end was cut by 0 bases, the J end by 0 bases, with 7 bases between. Looked up from germline, CDR1 is SGDLS and CDR2 is YYNGEE. The CDR3 extends over 15 amino acids. CDR3: CASSVGRSSYNEQFF. The DNA for the CDR3 is TGTGCCAGCAGCGTAGGGAGGAGCTCCTACAATGAGCAGTTCTTC.

The rearrangement links TRBV11-2 to TRBJ2-1, with 10 bases fitting TRBD2. The length of the CDR3 is 15 residues. J was trimmed by 6 bases and V by 3 bases; bases with no gene match: 5. Germline CDR1 reads SGHAT; CDR2 reads FQNNGV. CDR3 in amino acids: CASSFFASGGNEQFF. CDR3 coding DNA: TGTGCCAGCAGCTTTTTCGCTAGCGGGGGCAATGAGCAGTTCTTC.

The gene calls are TRBV6-5 and TRBJ2-5, with TRBD2 as a possible D gene (6 bases). V was clipped by 4 bases and J by 0 bases, with 15 bases between them. The CDR3 runs to 16 residues. Germline V lookup: CDR1 MNHEY, CDR2 SVGAGI. The CDR3 sequence: CASSSGGGRYQETQYF. In nucleotides, the CDR3 is TGTGCCAGCAGTTCTGGAGGAGGGAGGTACCAAGAGACCCAGTACTTC.

This clone was detected a few times. The genes are TRBV28 and TRBJ1-2; D might be TRBD1 (6 bases). Between the trimmed V and J ends, which lost 3 bases and 5 bases, there was a span of 16 bases. The CDR3 extends over 15 amino acids. Germline CDR1 MDHEN, CDR2 SYDVKM. The chain's CDR3 is CASSFSGQRLYGYTF. The CDR3 bases are TGTGCCAGCAGTTTCTCAGGACAGAGATTATATGGCTACACCTTC.

The gene calls are TRBV9 and TRBJ2-1; 9 nucleotides line up with TRBD2. V was pared by 3 bases and J by 5 bases, with 9 bases of the junction left unmatched. Germline lookup yields CDR1 SGDLS and CDR2 YYNGEE. The CDR3 is 16 residues long. CDR3 amino acids: CASSGEIAGADNEQFF. The CDR3 nucleotides read TGTGCCAGCAGCGGAGAAATAGCGGGAGCGGACAATGAGCAGTTCTTC.